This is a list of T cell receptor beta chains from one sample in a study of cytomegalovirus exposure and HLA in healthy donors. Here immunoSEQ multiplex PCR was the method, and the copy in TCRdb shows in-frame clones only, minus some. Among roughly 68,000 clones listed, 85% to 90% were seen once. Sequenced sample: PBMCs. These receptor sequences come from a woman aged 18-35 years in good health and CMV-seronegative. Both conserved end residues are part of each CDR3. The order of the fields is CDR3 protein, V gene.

CDR3aa: CASSVWGLAGVGTGELFF
v_gene: TRBV28

CDR3aa: CASSLMDMLYQETQYF
v_gene: TRBV7-9

CDR3aa: CASSQDIRVNEQFF
v_gene: TRBV4-2

CDR3aa: CASSLTGNNEQFF
v_gene: TRBV7-6

CDR3aa: CASSRGQQNIQYF
v_gene: TRBV6-5

CDR3aa: CASSRLTGQGNEQFF
v_gene: TRBV4-1

CDR3aa: CASSYLQGGGYTF
v_gene: TRBV6-5

CDR3aa: CASSPTSGRAYNEQFF
v_gene: TRBV5-1

CDR3aa: CASSLELAGFNEQFF
v_gene: TRBV7-2

CDR3aa: CASRGDRVYEQYF
v_gene: TRBV5-1

CDR3aa: CASSPGDSEAFF
v_gene: TRBV18

CDR3aa: CASSMISGDPSYNEQFF
v_gene: TRBV19

CDR3aa: CASSIGQGSTGYTF
v_gene: TRBV4-2

CDR3aa: CACTQAGTGYSTEAFF
v_gene: TRBV19

CDR3aa: CASSQLARGNEQFF
v_gene: TRBV4-2

CDR3aa: CASSPGTEETYGYTF
v_gene: TRBV7-9

CDR3aa: CASSLRQGTLNTEAFF
v_gene: TRBV18

CDR3aa: CASSTSGRAPGELFF
v_gene: TRBV19

CDR3aa: CASSESVNYEQYF
v_gene: TRBV7-2

CDR3aa: CASSELTGQQETQYF
v_gene: TRBV2

CDR3aa: CASSAISGSTGELFF
v_gene: TRBV25-1

CDR3aa: CASSLDFSGNTIYF
v_gene: TRBV7-9

CDR3aa: CASSSGYGYTF
v_gene: TRBV2

CDR3aa: CSAEPGSQETQYF
v_gene: TRBV29-1

CDR3aa: CASSEQGRGNQPQHF
v_gene: TRBV19

CDR3aa: CASSSGGPETQYF
v_gene: TRBV28